This T cell receptor beta chain derives from a study of beta chain features in type 1 diabetes. Study-wide background: The samples had around 98 million sorted cells examined in all.

General study points: A moderate, significant TCRB CDR3 shortening appeared in type 1 diabetes across four CD4+ subsets. Any HLA type influence on TCRB rearrangement was left unresolved here.

This clone has a handful of counts. Its antigen is not known. Germline loops: CDR1 SGHTA, CDR2 FQGNSA. V shed 6 bases and J shed 0 bases, with 15 bases lying between them. The CDR3 loop spans 16 amino acids. Expressed TCRB transcripts were sequenced because the isolated RNA had all been reverse transcribed beforehand. Deep immunoSEQ sequencing covered naive, central memory and regulatory T cell samples. Some clones are missing from TCRdb's copy, which holds only in-frame ones; the method was immunoSEQ multiplex PCR. Here the sample spans some 700,000 clones, under 15% being singletons. The source is a man aged 18 to 29 with type 1 diabetes. Sequenced: naive CD4+ T cells from blood. V usage is TRBV7-2 and J usage is TRBJ1-3; the D is unclear. The CDR3 here is CASRDRVGASGNTIYF. Here the CDR3 DNA reads TGTGCCAGCAGGGACCGGGTCGGTGCCTCTGGAAACACCATATATTTT.